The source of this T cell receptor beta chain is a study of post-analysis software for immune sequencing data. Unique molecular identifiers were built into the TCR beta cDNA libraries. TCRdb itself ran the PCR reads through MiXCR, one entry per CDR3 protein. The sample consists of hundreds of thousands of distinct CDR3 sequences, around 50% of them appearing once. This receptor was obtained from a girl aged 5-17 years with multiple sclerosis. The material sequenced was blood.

Written as DNA, the CDR3 is TGTGCCATCAGTGGAGGAACAGTCGGCACAGATACGCAGTATTTT. Its translation is CAISGGTVGTDTQYF. The chain carries TRBV10-3 and TRBJ2-3; the D is unclear. CDR1 is ENHRY and CDR2 is SYGVKD in the germline V gene. This CDR3 has 15 residues. V was cut by 4 bases and J by 1 base, with 12 bases left in between.